The T cell receptor (beta chain) under discussion was sequenced for a study of beta chain features in type 1 diabetes (dated by TCRdb to 2016 to 2019). Concerning the study at large: Mean age, gender distribution, total cell number and subset yield were not different between patients and healthy donors. Across all samples, about 110 million sorted cells were examined, and cell number per subset correlated strongly with RNA yield. In the study, recently diagnosed type 1 diabetes patients and matched healthy donors were compared on the TCRB repertoires of their sorted circulating CD4+ T cell subsets. Regulatory and stem cell-like memory subsets were isolated from only 8 patients and about 8 healthy donors, whereas naive and central memory subsets came from all 28 donors. Results the study describes overall, beyond this receptor: Because small numbers of individuals were included in the HLA sub-analyses, any influence of HLA type on TCRB rearrangement was left unresolved. A moderate but significant shortening of TCRB CDR3 length was observed in type 1 diabetes patients in all four CD4+ subsets. Shorter templates might be favored by PCR, yet because patient and control samples were amplified and corrected together, any such skew would affect both groups equally. At VDJ recombination sites, patients with type 1 diabetes made fewer insertions and deleted more nucleotides, a pattern implying thymic rearrangement abnormalities. Sequencing cDNA rather than genomic DNA could over-represent highly expressing activated cells, although activation and CD3 levels did not differ between groups. Naive, central memory and regulatory TCRB repertoires appeared to be more similar among patients than among healthy donors.

This clone was observed a few times. Its antigen remains undetermined. Base qualities are not provided; no much larger clone lies one nucleotide away. From each donor, a single peripheral blood sample of 100 to 150 mL on average was drawn into heparinised tubes. Naive, central memory, regulatory and stem cell-like memory CD4+ T cells were sorted on a BD FACSAria II using a panel including CD45RO, CCR7, CD25, CD127, CD95 and CD27. Purity was above 95% for every sorted population. PBMCs were isolated right away by Lymphoprep density gradient centrifugation and were stained directly, without culture. Samples were stained and sorted in pairs, with one healthy donor and one patient per experiment, so that batch effects were minimized. All of the isolated RNA was reverse transcribed with the High Capacity cDNA Reverse Transcription Kit, so expressed TCRB transcripts were sequenced. Deep immunoSEQ sequencing was performed on naive, central memory and regulatory T cell samples, with an average of roughly 3.6 million total reads per sample. Sorted cells were lysed in RLT buffer, and RNA was extracted using DNase-treated RNeasy Micro or Mini kits according to cell number. Each cell subset was processed separately to prevent cross-contamination, with patient and healthy donor samples processed together. Using the immunoSEQ multiplex PCR, TCRB sequences were amplified from cDNA into 87-bp fragments spanning the CDR3 region. Sequencing of the amplicons was done on the Illumina HiSeq platform. The original methods were these. PCR bias was corrected computationally using synthetic template baselines, and reads within Hamming distance 2 were collapsed, with unmergeable singletons discarded. Reads were aligned against IMGT to assign V, D and J genes, CDR3 length and insertions or deletions at six rearrangement sites. Within each subset, clonotype counts were normalized to sorted cell number, after which true diversity and Gini coefficients were computed with the tcR R package. The overlap coefficient, calculated on TCRB nucleotide sequences, was used to quantify repertoire sharing. Out-of-frame TCRB sequences from naive cells were analyzed to stand in for the pre-selection repertoire. In TCRdb, the immuneACCESS table is reduced to in-frame sequences with V and J assigned. These tables do not hold every clone; where another copy was compared, an unresolved V gene accounts for under half, and the others remain unexplained. V and J calls plus clone size are reproduced from that table; the DNA served to infer D and trimming. Counted in this sample were hundreds of thousands of clones; approximately 11% of them appeared once. The ten largest make up 0.015% of the sample.

Looking up the germline V gene (reference sequence) yields CDR1 GTSNPN and CDR2 SVGIG. The junction shows trimming of 4 bases on V and 1 base on J, plus 11 bases between the germline ends. Counted from cysteine to phenylalanine, this CDR3 has 14 amino acids. Here the CDR3 DNA is all that survives: 42 bases in frame from base 1. The V and J genes are TRBV30 and TRBJ2-1; the best D guess is TRBD1, with 5 bases matching. The receptor was isolated from a woman aged 25 to 39 in good health. Sequencing used naive CD4+ T cells from blood. The cell subset or site label here, explained by the study, means: true naive CD4+ T cells. The CDR3 reads CAWKGRGSYNEQFF. In nucleotide form, the sequence is TGTGCCTGGAAGGGGCGCGGATCCTACAATGAGCAGTTCTTC.